These 32 T cell receptor beta chains came from one sample sequenced in a study of blood T cells in healthy people across ages. The use of a sample-barcoded 5' primer and a J-beta primer mix characterized a second PCR of about 7 to 12 cycles. One entry per CDR3 protein, called by TCRdb with MiXCR from the 5' RACE reads. The sample contains about 1.5 million distinct CDR3 sequences, 42% of which appear only once. The material sequenced was blood. The receptors shown here come from a young woman in good health.

The J gene is TRBJ1-1, the V gene TRBV20-1; TRBD1 is a possible D gene (6 bases). Germline-derived CDR1 and CDR2 are DFQATT and SNEGSKA (reference sequence). This CDR3 contains 11 residues. V was cut by 6 bases and J by 12 bases, with 17 bases left in between. The CDR3 DNA reads as TGCAGTGCCAAGGACAGCCTGAATACTTTCTTT. Translation gives CSAKDSLNTFF.

The sample holds many counts of this clonotype. This chain joins TRBV10-3 and TRBJ2-3, with 7 bases that match TRBD1. The germline gives CDR1 ENHRY, CDR2 SYGVKD. The V segment lost 3 bases and the J segment 0 bases; nucleotides outside the gene matches: 0. This CDR3 region has 14 residues. The CDR3 coding sequence is TGTGCCATCAGTGACAGGGGGAGCACAGATACGCAGTATTTT. Protein product: CAISDRGSTDTQYF.

Only a few counts were recorded for this clonotype. The chain is built from TRBV10-3 and TRBJ2-3; a possible D gene is TRBD2 (7 bases). Germline V gene data show CDR1 as ENHRY and CDR2 as SYGVKD. CDR3 length: 17 residues. With 4 bases removed from V and 0 bases from J, the gap between germline ends came to 17 bases. The CDR3 DNA follows: TGTGCCATCAGTGCAGGCGGGGGCCGGTCTAGCACAGATACGCAGTATTTT. This gives the protein CAISAGGGRSSTDTQYF.

As to this clonotype: Relative to the germline gene, one junction end is altered; a read error may explain this. The chain carries TRBV28 and TRBJ2-7; the D gene is possibly TRBD2 (6 bases). The DNA matches TRBJ2-5 better at its end, which makes the J call doubtful. Germline loops: CDR1 MDHEN, CDR2 SYDVKM. The CDR3 is made up of 15 amino acids. The CDR3 DNA reads as TGTACCAGCAGTTGGGGCGGGGTAGGTTCGGAGACCCAGTACTTC. This codes for CTSSWGGVGSETQYF.

J is TRBJ1-1 and V is TRBV5-1; TRBD1 agrees at 7 bases. Germline V gene sequence: CDR1 SGHRS, CDR2 YFSETQ. The CDR3 consists of 17 residues. V trimming: 4 bases; J trimming: 4 bases; junction bases outside the gene matches: 16. The DNA for the CDR3 is TGCGCCAGCAGCGGGCAGGGGGGGCCAGCTAGTGGCACTGAAGCTTTCTTT. Its translation: CASSGQGGPASGTEAFF.

The J gene is TRBJ2-7, the V gene TRBV7-9; 7 bases agree with TRBD2. In germline, CDR1 is SEHNR, CDR2 FQNEAQ (reference sequence). The CDR3 covers 17 residues. J was trimmed by 7 bases and V by 0 bases; bases with no gene match: 15. The CDR3 nucleotides read TGTGCCAGCAGCTTAGCCCCTCTGGCGGGAGCCTTCAATGAGCAGTACTTC. This sequence encodes CASSLAPLAGAFNEQYF. Complete variable domain (other parts from reference TRBV7-9 and TRBJ2-7): DTGVSQNPRHKITKRGQNVTFRCDPISEHNRLYWYRQTLGQGPEFLTYFQNEAQLEKSRLLSDRFSAERPKGSFSTLEIQRTEQGDSAMYLCASSLAPLAGAFNEQYFGPGTRLTVT.

The gene calls are TRBV4-1 and TRBJ2-7; 8 bases are a match to TRBD1. Germline loops: CDR1 MGHRA, CDR2 YSYEKL. This CDR3 has 15 amino acids. Losses at the gene ends were 1 base for V and 4 bases for J; bases not matched to a gene: 6. The CDR3 loop is CASSQVGQGAYEQYF. The CDR3 DNA sequence: TGCGCCAGCAGCCAAGTAGGGCAGGGGGCGTACGAGCAGTACTTC.

The chain employs TRBV11-2 and TRBJ2-6; D is possibly TRBD1 (6 bases). V lost 4 bases, J lost 2 bases, and 9 bases lay in between. This CDR3 comprises 15 residues. Germline values: CDR1 SGHAT, CDR2 FQNNGV. CDR3 in amino acids: CASSSRQAGANVLTF. The CDR3, as DNA: TGTGCCAGCAGCTCTCGACAGGCTGGGGCCAACGTCCTGACTTTC.

This CDR3 reads CSAKRPGRGTEAFF. In DNA form, the CDR3 reads TGCAGTGCCAAACGCCCAGGGCGAGGCACTGAAGCTTTCTTT. V usage is TRBV20-1 and J usage is TRBJ1-1, with D maybe TRBD1 (5 bases). The germline CDR1 and CDR2 sequences are DFQATT and SNEGSKA (reference sequence). This CDR3 spans 14 amino acids. V was pared by 6 bases and J by 4 bases, with 18 bases between.

The V gene is TRBV27, the J gene TRBJ2-5; D is perhaps TRBD1 or TRBD2 (5 bases each). Trimming left V 8 bases short and J 2 bases short, with 12 bases between. The CDR3 runs 13 residues. The germline V gene encodes CDR1 MNHEY and CDR2 SMNVEV (reference sequence). The CDR3 DNA reads as TGTGCCAGCGGGTGGGGGTTTCAAGAGACCCAGTACTTC. Translating gives CASGWGFQETQYF.

This clonotype was seen more than once but under ten times. The rearrangement uses TRBV21-1 and TRBJ2-7. TRBV21-1 is termed a pseudogene. CDR3 size: 14 residues. CDR3 residues: CASSSPEVPYEQYF. The CDR3 bases are TGTGCCAGCAGTTCACCCGAAGTGCCCTACGAGCAGTACTTC.

As to this clonotype: This clone may be a read error of a much larger clone one base away. The V and J genes are TRBV20-1 and TRBJ2-3; the D call may be TRBD1 or TRBD2 (6 bases each). The germline V gene encodes CDR1 DFQATT and CDR2 SNEGSKA (reference sequence). The CDR3 covers 16 residues. V was pared by 1 base and J by 3 bases, with 17 bases between. CDR3 residues: CSARGQGRRLTDTQYF. The CDR3 nucleotides are TGCAGTGCTAGAGGTCAGGGGAGGAGGCTTACAGATACGCAGTATTTT.

This chain connects TRBV18 to TRBJ1-5; D is ambiguous. CDR1 and CDR2 from the germline V gene are KGHSH and LQKENI. CDR3 length: 11 residues. Between the trimmed V and J ends, which lost 2 bases and 5 bases, there was a span of 1 base. Here the CDR3 reads CASSPDQPQHF. Written as DNA, the CDR3 is TGTGCCAGCTCACCAGATCAGCCCCAGCATTTT. Filled out from reference TRBV18 and TRBJ1-5, the complete variable domain reads NAGVMQNPRHLVRRRGQEARLRCSPMKGHSHVYWYRQLPEEGLKFMVYLQKENIIDESGMPKERFSAEFPKEGPSILRIQQVVRGDSAAYFCASSPDQPQHFGDGTRLSIL.

This chain links TRBV4-1 with TRBJ2-7; D gene unclear. CDR1 MGHRA and CDR2 YSYEKL come from the germline V gene. This CDR3 has 17 residues. The ends were cut back, 0 bases at V and 1 base at J, with 16 bases in the middle. The CDR3 region is CASSQDVRMIDSYEQYF. The DNA of the CDR3 is TGCGCCAGCAGCCAAGATGTCAGAATGATAGATTCCTACGAGCAGTACTTC.

This clonotype was detected only a few times. The rearrangement joins TRBV27 to TRBJ2-3; TRBD2 agrees at 11 bases. Germline trimming cut 6 bases from V and 7 bases from J; bases unmatched to any gene: 9. This CDR3 comprises 15 residues. Germline V CDR1 and CDR2: MNHEY, SMNVEV (reference sequence). The CDR3 loop is CASSRVAGGSYTQYF. CDR3 DNA: TGTGCCAGCAGCCGGGTAGCGGGAGGGTCTTATACGCAGTATTTT.

This chain links TRBV4-1 with TRBJ2-5; D is perhaps TRBD2 (5 bases). The CDR3 is 13 residues long. Trimming removed 2 bases from V and 5 bases from J, with 9 bases in between. In germline, CDR1 is MGHRA, CDR2 YSYEKL. The CDR3 sequence: CASSQLTGETQYF. As DNA, the CDR3 is TGCGCCAGCAGCCAACTGACGGGGGAGACCCAGTACTTC.

J is TRBJ2-1 and V is TRBV27; D may be TRBD2 (7 bases). Trimming pared 0 bases from V and 7 bases from J, leaving 19 bases between. The CDR3 spans 17 residues. Per germline, CDR1 MNHEY and CDR2 SMNVEV (reference sequence). The CDR3 DNA sequence: TGTGCCAGCAGTTTATCCCCCTTTGAAGGGGGAGGGAATGAGCAGTTCTTC. As protein: CASSLSPFEGGGNEQFF.

V is TRBV5-1 and J is TRBJ2-5, with 7 bases that match TRBD1. With the DNA end fitting TRBJ2-7 better, the J assignment may be wrong. CDR3 length equals 15 residues. Germline CDR1 reads SGHRS; CDR2 reads YFSETQ. CDR3 loop: CASSIGTDRLDEQYF. CDR3 DNA sequence: TGCGCCAGCAGTATCGGGACAGATCGACTCGACGAGCAGTACTTC.

J is TRBJ2-2 and V is TRBV6-5; D may match TRBD1 or TRBD2 (6 bases each). Germline V gives CDR1 MNHEY, CDR2 SVGAGI. V gave up 7 bases and J gave up 7 bases, with 13 bases separating them. The length of the CDR3 is 13 residues. CDR3 sequence: CASTRGGNGELFF. In DNA, the CDR3 is TGTGCCAGCACTCGAGGGGGGAACGGGGAGCTGTTTTTT.

This rearrangement joins TRBV10-3 to TRBJ2-2; the D gene is possibly TRBD1 (6 bases). Germline CDR1 and CDR2: ENHRY and SYGVKD. V lost 7 bases and J lost 0, with 12 bases in between. The CDR3 spans 15 residues. The CDR3 DNA reads TGTGCCATCACCTCGACAGGTGCGAACACCGGGGAGCTGTTTTTT. Protein product: CAITSTGANTGELFF.

This clonotype was observed a handful of times. The CDR3 here is CSARILAGGMGEQYF. The CDR3 DNA reads TGCAGTGCTAGGATCCTAGCGGGAGGAATGGGCGAGCAGTACTTC. The gene calls are TRBV20-1 and TRBJ2-7; 11 bases map to TRBD2. CDR1 is DFQATT and CDR2 is SNEGSKA in the germline V gene (reference sequence). V lost 3 bases to trimming and J lost 6 bases; unmatched junction nucleotides: 10. There are 15 residues in the CDR3.

This clonotype was found a few times. The J gene is TRBJ2-1, the V gene TRBV11-2, with TRBD1 matching over 9 bases. The CDR3 sequence is 15 residues long. Trimming cost V 5 bases and J 5 bases; bases outside gene matches: 7. CDR1 is SGHAT and CDR2 is FQNNGV in the germline V gene. The CDR3 here is CASSTGTGTNNEQFF. The CDR3 DNA sequence: TGTGCCAGCAGCACCGGGACAGGGACAAACAATGAGCAGTTCTTC. The full variable domain, in which reference TRBV11-2 and TRBJ2-1 provide the parts outside the CDR3, is EAGVAQSPRYKIIEKRQSVAFWCNPISGHATLYWYQQILGQGPKLLIQFQNNGVVDDSQLPKDRFSAERLKGVDSTLKIQPAKLEDSAVYLCASSTGTGTNNEQFFGPGTRLTVL.

The chain has TRBV6-1 and TRBJ1-6, with D possibly matching TRBD1 (5 bases). The ends were cut back, 1 base at V and 10 bases at J, with 11 bases in the middle. Germline V gene sequence: CDR1 MNHNS, CDR2 SASEGT. The CDR3 extends over 14 amino acids. The CDR3 DNA sequence: TGTGCCAGCAGTGAAGAGATCAGGGCCTCACCCCTCCACTTT. Its protein is CASSEEIRASPLHF.

Here the CDR3 reads CASSPGTGRDYEQYF. The CDR3 nucleotides are TGCGCCAGCAGCCCAGGGACAGGGCGGGACTACGAGCAGTACTTC. The chain employs TRBV5-1 and TRBJ2-5; 9 nucleotides match TRBD1. The J call may be in error: the DNA end matches TRBJ2-7 better. The CDR3 runs to 15 residues. Germline CDR1 reads SGHRS; CDR2 reads YFSETQ.

The chain is built from TRBV2 and TRBJ1-1; weak D call: TRBD1 (6 bases). CDR1 is SNHLY and CDR2 is FYNNEI in the germline V gene. The CDR3 totals 15 residues. Trimming shortened V by 5 bases and J by 1 base, and 14 bases separated the two germline ends. The CDR3 is CASSIQGEGNTEAFF. DNA of the CDR3: TGTGCCAGCAGTATACAGGGTGAAGGGAACACTGAAGCTTTCTTT.

The chain links TRBV18 to TRBJ2-6; 7 bases map to TRBD1. This CDR3 comprises 18 residues. Germline CDR1 is KGHSH and CDR2 is LQKENI. Germline trimming cut 6 bases from V and 2 bases from J; bases unmatched to any gene: 13. The CDR3 nucleotides are TGTGCCAGCTCTCAACGGACAGGCCGAGGGGCTGGGGCCAACGTCCTGACTTTC. As protein: CASSQRTGRGAGANVLTF.

J is TRBJ2-1 and V is TRBV10-3; D is unclear. Germline V lookup: CDR1 ENHRY, CDR2 SYGVKD. This CDR3 has 11 amino acids. The V and J ends lost 2 bases and 12 bases respectively, with 8 bases between them. The CDR3 bases are TGTGCCATCAGTGAGGGAGATTGGCAGTTCTTC. Translating it yields CAISEGDWQFF.

The rearrangement uses TRBV7-8 and TRBJ2-1; D gene uncertain. Germline lookup yields CDR1 SGHVS and CDR2 FQNEAQ. This CDR3 spans 16 amino acids. Trimming left V 5 bases short and J 2 bases short, with 16 bases between. The CDR3 DNA reads TGTGCCAGCAGCGAAACCCGGGCCTTGGCCTACAATGAGCAGTTCTTC. It codes for CASSETRALAYNEQFF.

This CDR3 is CAWGGSSYGYTF. The CDR3 DNA sequence: TGTGCCTGGGGAGGGAGTTCCTATGGCTACACCTTC. J is TRBJ1-2 and V is TRBV30; no reliable D call. Per germline, CDR1 GTSNPN and CDR2 SVGIG (reference sequence). This CDR3 is built from 12 residues. V was cut by 5 bases and J by 4 bases, with 11 bases left in between. Variable domain in full (rest from reference TRBV30 and TRBJ1-2): SQTIHQWPATLVQPVGSPLSLECTVEGTSNPNLYWYRQAAGRGLQLLFYSVGIGQISSEVPQNLSASRPQDRQFILSSKKLLLSDSGFYLCAWGGSSYGYTFGSGTRLTVV.

The chain carries TRBV29-1 and TRBJ1-2, with D perhaps TRBD1 (6 bases). The germline V gene has CDR1 SQVTM and CDR2 ANQGSEA. Trimming removed 0 bases at V and 6 bases at J, with 11 bases between. The CDR3 sequence is 13 residues long. CDR3 nucleotides: TGCAGCGTTGAAGATGGGGGCCTACATGGCTACACCTTC. It yields the protein CSVEDGGLHGYTF.

The sample holds a few counts of this clonotype. This chain uses TRBV7-9 with TRBJ2-1; 12 nucleotides match TRBD2. The CDR3 length is 16 residues. J lost 8 bases, V lost 1 base, and 6 bases had no gene match. CDR1 is SEHNR, CDR2 FQNEAQ, per germline (reference sequence). CDR3 in DNA: TGTGCCAGCAGCTTAGGTCGGACTAGCGGGAATCATGAGCAGTTCTTC. It is translated as CASSLGRTSGNHEQFF.

This chain joins TRBV7-2 and TRBJ1-5; no clear D gene. The CDR3 contains 12 residues. Germline values: CDR1 SGHTA, CDR2 FQGNSA. The V end lost 0 bases, the J end lost 11 bases, and 8 bases lay between the germline ends. Written as DNA, the CDR3 is TGTGCCAGCAGCTTAGCCTCGGGTTCCCAGCATTTT. Translation: CASSLASGSQHF.